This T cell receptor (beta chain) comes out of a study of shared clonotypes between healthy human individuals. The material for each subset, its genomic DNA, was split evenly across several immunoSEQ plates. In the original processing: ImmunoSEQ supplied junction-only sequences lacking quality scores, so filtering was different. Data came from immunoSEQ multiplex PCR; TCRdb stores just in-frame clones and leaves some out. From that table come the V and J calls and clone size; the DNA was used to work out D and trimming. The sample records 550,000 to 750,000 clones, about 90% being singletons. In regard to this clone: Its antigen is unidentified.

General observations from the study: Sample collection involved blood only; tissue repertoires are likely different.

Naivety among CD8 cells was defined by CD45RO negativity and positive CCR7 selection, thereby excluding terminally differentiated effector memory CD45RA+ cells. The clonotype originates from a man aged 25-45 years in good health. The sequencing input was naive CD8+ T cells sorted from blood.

CDR3 sequence reads: CASSSSFGFGTDTQYF. CDR3 nucleotide sequence: TGTGCCAGCAGCTCATCTTTCGGTTTCGGCACAGATACGCAGTATTTT. The rearrangement joins TRBV7-9 to TRBJ2-3; D is uncertain. Germline V gene lookup returns CDR1 SEHNR and CDR2 FQNEAQ (reference sequence). The V gene lost 4 bases and the J gene lost 1 base, with 15 bases spanning the gap. The CDR3 spans 16 residues.